The 30 T cell receptor beta chains given below trace back to one sample, sequenced in a study of blood T cell repertoires in COVID-19. Sequencing used immunoSEQ multiplex PCR; TCRdb keeps in-frame clones, though not all of them. This sample carries about 260,000 clones, 87% of them seen once, and the ten largest clones take about 2.5%. Sample: peripheral blood. These receptors originate from a woman aged 45-60 years with acute or convalescent COVID-19.

This chain uses TRBV29-1 with TRBJ1-5, with D tentatively TRBD1 (5 bases). CDR1 and CDR2 from the germline V gene are SQVTM and ANQGSEA. V was clipped by 6 bases and J by 0 bases, with 9 bases between them. The CDR3 extends over 13 amino acids. The CDR3 region has the DNA TGCAGCGTCCGGACAAGTAGCAATCAGCCCCAGCATTTT. It encodes CSVRTSSNQPQHF.

The rearrangement joins TRBV18 to TRBJ1-2; perhaps TRBD1 as D (5 bases). The CDR3 runs 16 residues. Germline V CDR1 and CDR2: KGHSH, LQKENI. V lost 2 bases to trimming and J lost 3 bases, with 16 bases between them. In DNA, the CDR3 is TGTGCCAGCTCACCAAATGAAGCAGGGAGGGACTATGGCTACACCTTC. Translation gives CASSPNEAGRDYGYTF. The whole variable domain, filled in from reference TRBV18 and TRBJ1-2, reads NAGVMQNPRHLVRRRGQEARLRCSPMKGHSHVYWYRQLPEEGLKFMVYLQKENIIDESGMPKERFSAEFPKEGPSILRIQQVVRGDSAAYFCASSPNEAGRDYGYTFGSGTRLTVV.

The chain has TRBV19 and TRBJ2-1; 10 bases are a match to TRBD1. CDR3 length equals 15 residues. Unmatched junction bases numbered 6, after V lost 4 bases and J lost 6 bases. Germline V gene sequence: CDR1 LNHDA, CDR2 SQIVND (reference sequence). CDR3 loop: CASSTRDRGGNEQFF. CDR3 coding DNA: TGTGCCAGTAGTACCCGGGACAGGGGAGGCAATGAGCAGTTCTTC. The whole variable domain, filled in from reference TRBV19 and TRBJ2-1, reads DGGITQSPKYLFRKEGQNVTLSCEQNLNHDAMYWYRQDPGQGLRLIYYSQIVNDFQKGDIAEGYSVSREKKESFPLTVTSAQKNPTAFYLCASSTRDRGGNEQFFGPGTRLTVL.

This clone appeared a few times. The V call is TRBV2, the J call TRBJ2-5; possible D gene TRBD1, 5 bases. Trimming pared 7 bases from V and 5 bases from J, leaving 17 bases between. The germline V gene has CDR1 SNHLY and CDR2 FYNNEI. The CDR3 loop spans 14 amino acids. The CDR3 loop reads CASTTDTNGETQYF. In DNA form, the CDR3 reads TGTGCCAGCACCACGGACACAAACGGCGAGACCCAGTACTTC.

J is TRBJ2-7 and V is TRBV25-1, with 10 bases identical to TRBD1. Looked up from germline, CDR1 is MGHDK and CDR2 is SYGVNS. The V segment lost 3 bases and the J segment 5 bases; nucleotides outside the gene matches: 7. The CDR3 length is 15 residues. The DNA of the CDR3 is TGTGCCAGCAGTGAGACGGACAGGGGGTCCAACGAGCAGTACTTC. Amino acids: CASSETDRGSNEQYF.

The rearrangement links TRBV7-2 to TRBJ2-2; D is possibly TRBD2 (5 bases). Trimming cost V 2 bases and J 4 bases, with 17 bases left between them. This CDR3 is built from 17 residues. Per the germline V gene, CDR1 is SGHTA and CDR2 is FQGNSA. DNA for the CDR3: TGTGCCAGCAGCTTAAACCCTAGCCCTGTGAGCACCGGGGAGCTGTTTTTT. This sequence encodes CASSLNPSPVSTGELFF.

J is TRBJ1-3 and V is TRBV28; D ambiguous. V lost 7 bases, J lost 0 bases, and 10 bases lay in between. The germline V gene encodes CDR1 MDHEN and CDR2 SYDVKM. The CDR3 covers 14 residues. The CDR3 nucleotides read TGTGCCAGCAAAGTACGGAGCTCTGGAAACACCATATATTTT. This gives the protein CASKVRSSGNTIYF.

The gene calls are TRBV27 and TRBJ2-7, with 7 bases aligning to TRBD1. The trim removed 6 bases at V and 1 base at J, leaving 12 bases unmatched. CDR1 and CDR2 (germline): MNHEY, SMNVEV (reference sequence). The CDR3 loop spans 16 amino acids. The CDR3 sequence: CASSKNRDSISYEQYF. DNA for the CDR3: TGTGCCAGCAGCAAGAACCGGGACAGCATTTCCTACGAGCAGTACTTC.

This chain joins TRBV19 and TRBJ2-1; the match to TRBD2 covers 9 bases. Germline lookup yields CDR1 LNHDA and CDR2 SQIVND (reference sequence). The V and J ends lost 3 bases and 9 bases, in that order; junction bases with no gene match: 15. This CDR3 contains 17 residues. The CDR3 region is CASSIIPGGRASSEQFF. For the CDR3, the DNA is TGTGCCAGTAGTATTATCCCAGGCGGGAGGGCCTCTAGTGAGCAGTTCTTC. The whole variable domain, remainder taken from reference TRBV19 and TRBJ2-1, is DGGITQSPKYLFRKEGQNVTLSCEQNLNHDAMYWYRQDPGQGLRLIYYSQIVNDFQKGDIAEGYSVSREKKESFPLTVTSAQKNPTAFYLCASSIIPGGRASSEQFFGPGTRLTVL.

The chain employs TRBV18 and TRBJ2-5, with 7 bases that match TRBD2. Germline V gives CDR1 KGHSH, CDR2 LQKENI. J gave up 7 bases and V 0 bases, and 17 bases lay outside the gene matches. The CDR3 extends over 18 amino acids. CDR3 residues: CASSPPASGAAREGTQYF. CDR3 sequence (DNA): TGTGCCAGCTCACCACCGGCCAGCGGGGCGGCCCGGGAAGGGACCCAGTACTTC.

This chain uses TRBV4-2 with TRBJ2-2, with 7 positions matching TRBD1. CDR1 and CDR2 (germline): LGHNA, YNFKEQ. Germline trimming cut 3 bases from V and 2 bases from J; bases unmatched to any gene: 3. This CDR3 is built from 15 residues. The CDR3 DNA follows: TGTGCCAGCAGCCAGGCAGGGGGAAACACCGGGGAGCTGTTTTTT. Its translation is CASSQAGGNTGELFF.

V and J are TRBV7-2 and TRBJ1-3; 8 bases map to TRBD1. V shed 4 bases and J 3 bases; nucleotides not matched to a gene: 5. The CDR3 is 15 amino acids. Germline-derived CDR1 and CDR2 are SGHTA and FQGNSA. The CDR3 loop reads CASSSDRGRGNTIYF. DNA of the CDR3: TGTGCCAGCAGCTCCGACAGGGGACGTGGAAACACCATATATTTT. Variable domain in full (rest from reference TRBV7-2 and TRBJ1-3): GAGVSQSPSNKVTEKGKDVELRCDPISGHTALYWYRQSLGQGLEFLIYFQGNSAPDKSGLPSDRFSAERTGGSVSTLTIQRTQQEDSAVYLCASSSDRGRGNTIYFGEGSWLTVV.

The chain is built from TRBV28 and TRBJ2-5; D not resolved. CDR1 and CDR2 from the germline V gene are MDHEN and SYDVKM. The CDR3 is made up of 13 amino acids. Trimming shortened V by 10 bases and J by 3 bases, and 15 bases separated the two germline ends. The chain's CDR3 is CATKPSTKETQYF. CDR3 in DNA: TGTGCCACCAAACCCAGTACTAAAGAGACCCAGTACTTC.

V and J are TRBV9 and TRBJ1-4, with TRBD1 matching over 7 bases. V shed 7 bases and J 0 bases; nucleotides not matched to a gene: 6. Germline V gene sequence: CDR1 SGDLS, CDR2 YYNGEE. This CDR3 region has 15 residues. The CDR3 DNA reads TGTGCCAGCGCTAGACAGGGCGCAACTAATGAAAAACTGTTTTTT. Translation: CASARQGATNEKLFF.

The gene calls are TRBV27 and TRBJ2-2; 7 bases line up with TRBD2. CDR1 is MNHEY, CDR2 SMNVEV, per germline (reference sequence). With V trimmed by 4 bases and J by 1 base, 6 bases remained unmatched. The CDR3 extends over 16 amino acids. This CDR3 is CASSSLADQNTGELFF. CDR3 DNA: TGTGCCAGCAGTTCCCTAGCGGATCAGAACACCGGGGAGCTGTTTTTT.

This rearrangement joins TRBV15 to TRBJ1-6, with 9 bases matching TRBD1. Per the germline V gene, CDR1 is LNHNV and CDR2 is YYDKDF (reference sequence). The CDR3 length is 17 residues. Trimming removed 2 bases from V and 2 bases from J; junction bases left unmatched: 4. CDR3 DNA sequence: TGTGCCACCAGCAGAATAACAGGGGGCACCTATAATTCACCCCTCCACTTT. Its protein is CATSRITGGTYNSPLHF.

This clone was detected a few times. The chain joins TRBV10-3 to TRBJ1-4, with a possible D match to TRBD1 (6 bases). Trimming took 1 base from V and 8 from J, leaving 11 bases between them. The CDR3 contains 14 residues. In germline, CDR1 is ENHRY, CDR2 SYGVKD. Here the CDR3 reads CAISELAGEEKLFF. The CDR3 coding sequence is TGTGCCATCAGTGAGTTGGCAGGGGAAGAAAAACTGTTTTTT.

DNA for the CDR3: TGTGCCAGTAGTGTCAGGGGTGCAACTAATGAAAAACTGTTTTTT. Translating it yields CASSVRGATNEKLFF. The J gene is TRBJ1-4, the V gene TRBV19, with a possible D match to TRBD1 (6 bases). V was pared by 5 bases and J by 0 bases, with 10 bases between. CDR1 and CDR2 (germline): LNHDA, SQIVND (reference sequence). The CDR3 is 15 amino acids.

This clone was seen only once. The chain joins TRBV6-5 to TRBJ1-4; the D gene is possibly TRBD1 (6 bases). Germline assignment: CDR1 MNHEY and CDR2 SVGAGI. V lost 8 bases to trimming and J lost 5 bases, with 15 bases between them. The CDR3 totals 14 residues. The CDR3 region is CASGLGTFNEKLFF. The CDR3, as DNA: TGTGCCAGCGGCCTAGGGACATTCAATGAAAAACTGTTTTTT.

CDR3 coding DNA: TGTGCCAGCAGCGCCGCCGGGACTAGCGGGGCCACAGATACGCAGTATTTT. Encoded protein: CASSAAGTSGATDTQYF. V gene TRBV5-8 combines with J gene TRBJ2-3; 13 positions match TRBD2. Germline CDR1 and CDR2: SGHTS and YDEGEE. V lost 4 bases and J lost 2; bases outside the gene matches: 7. There are 17 residues in the CDR3.

This sequence joins TRBV7-8 and TRBJ2-7; 7 bases are a match to TRBD2. Germline trimming cut 3 bases from V and 0 bases from J; bases unmatched to any gene: 5. Germline assignment: CDR1 SGHVS and CDR2 FQNEAQ. The CDR3 length is 15 residues. The CDR3 region has the DNA TGTGCCAGCAGCTTCGGTACTAGCGCCTCCTACGAGCAGTACTTC. This sequence encodes CASSFGTSASYEQYF.

The CDR3 protein is CASSIPTGIGPQHF. CDR3 DNA: TGTGCCAGCTCCATCCCGACAGGGATAGGGCCCCAGCATTTT. The chain links TRBV28 to TRBJ1-5; 7 bases fit TRBD1. Trimming cost V 8 bases and J 9 bases; bases outside gene matches: 13. This CDR3 is built from 14 residues. Germline loops: CDR1 MDHEN, CDR2 SYDVKM.

The chain employs TRBV14 and TRBJ1-1, with D uncertain. CDR3 size: 11 residues. CDR1 is SGHDN and CDR2 is FVKESK in the germline V gene. Trimming removed 6 bases from V and 1 base from J, with 3 bases in between. The DNA of the CDR3 is TGTGCCAGCAGTCGGAACACTGAAGCTTTCTTT. This codes for CASSRNTEAFF.

The chain uses TRBV12-5 and TRBJ2-3, with TRBD2 matching over 7 bases. The CDR3 is made up of 16 amino acids. The V segment lost 7 bases and the J segment 1 base; nucleotides outside the gene matches: 11. Germline V gene data show CDR1 as LGHNT and CDR2 as FRNRAP. The CDR3 DNA sequence: TGTGCTAGTGACATTGGCCCACGGGGGGGCACAGATACGCAGTATTTT. Translation gives CASDIGPRGGTDTQYF.

This sequence joins TRBV5-1 and TRBJ1-4; D gene ambiguous. This CDR3 is built from 14 residues. With 4 bases removed from V and 0 bases from J, the gap between germline ends came to 7 bases. Germline V gene sequence: CDR1 SGHRS, CDR2 YFSETQ. CDR3 amino acids: CASSPLTTNEKLFF. The CDR3 bases are TGCGCCAGCAGCCCTTTAACAACTAATGAAAAACTGTTTTTT. Based on the CDR3 plus reference TRBV5-1 and TRBJ1-4, the full variable domain is KAGVTQTPRYLIKTRGQQVTLSCSPISGHRSVSWYQQTPGQGLQFLFEYFSETQRNKGNFPGRFSGRQFSNSRSEMNVSTLELGDSALYLCASSPLTTNEKLFFGSGTQLSVL.

The chain has TRBV29-1 and TRBJ1-2, with no clear D. This CDR3 comprises 11 residues. Per the germline V gene, CDR1 is SQVTM and CDR2 is ANQGSEA. The CDR3 reads CILRENYGYTF. The CDR3 DNA sequence: TGCATTTTAAGGGAGAACTATGGCTACACCTTC.

In its sample, this clone was seen once. The chain recombines TRBV18 with TRBJ1-5; 8 bases line up with TRBD1. Germline V gene lookup returns CDR1 KGHSH and CDR2 LQKENI. Trimming removed 1 base from V and 6 bases from J; junction bases left unmatched: 5. There are 15 residues in the CDR3. CDR3 protein: CASSPRAGGIQPQHF. CDR3 nucleotides: TGTGCCAGCTCACCACGGGCAGGGGGCATTCAGCCCCAGCATTTT.

The rearrangement links TRBV6-6 to TRBJ1-2, with TRBD1 as a possible D gene (6 bases). This CDR3 has 13 amino acids. V gave up 6 bases and J gave up 3 bases, with 11 bases separating them. Germline V CDR1 and CDR2: MNHNY, SVGAGI (reference sequence). CDR3 nucleotide sequence: TGTGCCAGCAGAACAAGGACAGACTATGGCTACACCTTC. Its translation is CASRTRTDYGYTF.

The chain uses TRBV2 and TRBJ1-1, with D possibly TRBD1 on 5 matching bases. V was trimmed by 6 bases and J by 2 bases, leaving 10 bases between them. CDR1 is SNHLY and CDR2 is FYNNEI in the germline V gene. The CDR3 sequence is 13 residues long. DNA for the CDR3: TGTGCCAGCAGGTGGGACTCTAACACTGAAGCTTTCTTT. Translated, it gives CASRWDSNTEAFF.

This chain uses TRBV5-4 with TRBJ1-6; D possibly corresponds to TRBD1 (6 bases). The length of the CDR3 is 14 residues. The V and J ends lost 1 base and 6 bases respectively, with 8 bases between them. The germline gives CDR1 SGHNT, CDR2 YYREEE (reference sequence). The CDR3 protein is CASSLTGSNSPLHF. In DNA, the CDR3 is TGTGCCAGCAGCTTGACAGGGAGTAATTCACCCCTCCACTTT.